This T cell receptor (beta chain) was recovered during a study of cytomegalovirus exposure and HLA in healthy donors. Study background: In a later analysis, it was reported that the 90 to 150 validation repertoires had been produced on the same platform as the roughly 700 repertoires belonging to the first cohort. General study results and limits: According to a subsequent analysis, TCR clusters identified in the first cohort showed a tendency to co-occur across the 120 or so validation repertoires.

To note about this clone: The antigen is undetermined.

The CDR3 has 15 amino acids. Deletions cut 0 bases from V and 0 bases from J, with 6 bases between. Germline V gene lookup returns CDR1 LNHNV and CDR2 YYDKDF (reference sequence). Using immunoSEQ multiplex PCR, the repertoire was profiled, and TCRdb retains in-frame clones only, with some absent. The sample yields roughly 75,000 clones, around 96% seen once. The origin of this receptor is a young man in good health and CMV-seropositive. Specimen: PBMCs. The genes are TRBV15 and TRBJ2-1; unclear D gene. The CDR3 sequence: CATSRDLNSYNEQFF. CDR3 bases: TGTGCCACCAGCAGAGACTTAAACTCCTACAATGAGCAGTTCTTC.